This is a list of T cell receptor beta chains from one sample in a study of blood T cell repertoires in COVID-19. Profiled with immunoSEQ multiplex PCR; TCRdb holds only in-frame clones, not every one. The table has approximately 220,000 clones, roughly 83% seen once. The sample taken for sequencing was PBMCs or T cells enriched from blood (not recorded which). The source of these receptors is a woman aged 40 to 50 with acute COVID-19. Both conserved end residues are part of each CDR3. Fields, in order: CDR3 protein, CDR3 DNA, clone size, CDR3 length, V gene, D gene, J gene. D genes are given only for firm matches. The size entry is marked missing in some rows and otherwise reads once, few, many or a size class.

CDR3 protein: CASSKRGDAYEQYF; CDR3 DNA: TGTGCCAGCAGTAAGCGGGGGGATGCCTACGAGCAGTACTTC; clone size: .; CDR3 length: 14; V gene: TRBV27; D gene: TRBD2; J gene: TRBJ2-7
CDR3 protein: CASSVTRGSVQYF; CDR3 DNA: TGTGCCAGCAGTGTGACTAGGGGATCCGTGCAGTACTTC; clone size: .; CDR3 length: 13; V gene: TRBV28; D gene: .; J gene: TRBJ2-7
CDR3 protein: CASSQRSLSGYTF; CDR3 DNA: TGTGCCAGCAGCCAAAGAAGCCTGAGCGGCTACACCTTC; clone size: .; CDR3 length: 13; V gene: TRBV14; D gene: .; J gene: TRBJ1-2
CDR3 protein: CASRPDRGETQYF; CDR3 DNA: TGTGCCAGCAGGCCGGACAGGGGGGAGACCCAGTACTTC; clone size: .; CDR3 length: 13; V gene: TRBV2; D gene: TRBD1; J gene: TRBJ2-5
CDR3 protein: CASSRTRYEQYF; CDR3 DNA: TGCGCCAGCAGTCGTACAAGATACGAGCAGTACTTC; clone size: .; CDR3 length: 12; V gene: TRBV5-1; D gene: .; J gene: TRBJ2-7
CDR3 protein: CASRRQGHYGYTF; CDR3 DNA: TGTGCCAGCAGACGACAGGGTCACTATGGCTACACCTTC; clone size: .; CDR3 length: 13; V gene: TRBV28; D gene: TRBD1; J gene: TRBJ1-2
CDR3 protein: CASSYAPGQGGYEQYF; CDR3 DNA: TGCGCCAGCAGCTATGCCCCGGGACAGGGGGGCTACGAGCAGTACTTC; clone size: .; CDR3 length: 16; V gene: TRBV5-1; D gene: TRBD1; J gene: TRBJ2-7
CDR3 protein: CASSQDPPLGRGGISYNEQFF; CDR3 DNA: TGCGCCAGCAGCCAAGATCCCCCCTTAGGGCGGGGGGGTATCTCCTACAATGAGCAGTTCTTC; clone size: .; CDR3 length: 21; V gene: TRBV4-3; D gene: TRBD2; J gene: TRBJ2-1
CDR3 protein: CAWTQTGEGYGYTF; CDR3 DNA: TGTGCCTGGACCCAGACAGGGGAAGGCTATGGCTACACCTTC; clone size: few; CDR3 length: 14; V gene: TRBV30; D gene: TRBD1; J gene: TRBJ1-2
CDR3 protein: CASKARGGPTNEKLFF; CDR3 DNA: TGTGCCAGTAAAGCCCGGGGGGGACCAACTAATGAAAAACTGTTTTTT; clone size: .; CDR3 length: 16; V gene: TRBV19; D gene: .; J gene: TRBJ1-4
CDR3 protein: CASSWGRTADGYTF; CDR3 DNA: TGTGCCAGCAGCTGGGGGCGGACAGCTGATGGCTACACCTTC; clone size: .; CDR3 length: 14; V gene: TRBV11-2; D gene: .; J gene: TRBJ1-2
CDR3 protein: CASSLGSGPFYEQYF; CDR3 DNA: TGTGCCAGCAGTTTAGGTAGCGGACCCTTCTACGAGCAGTACTTC; clone size: .; CDR3 length: 15; V gene: TRBV27; D gene: .; J gene: TRBJ2-7
CDR3 protein: CASSLNGGAPNQPQHF; CDR3 DNA: TGTGCCAGCAGCTTAAACGGGGGGGCTCCCAATCAGCCCCAGCATTTT; clone size: .; CDR3 length: 16; V gene: TRBV11-2; D gene: .; J gene: TRBJ1-5
CDR3 protein: CAERSSGSYEQYF; CDR3 DNA: TGTGCCGAAAGGAGTAGCGGGAGCTACGAGCAGTACTTC; clone size: few; CDR3 length: 13; V gene: TRBV28; D gene: TRBD2; J gene: TRBJ2-7
CDR3 protein: CASSPLAGGTQEQYF; CDR3 DNA: TGCGCCAGCAGCCCACTAGCGGGAGGCACACAGGAGCAGTACTTC; clone size: .; CDR3 length: 15; V gene: TRBV4-1; D gene: TRBD2; J gene: TRBJ2-7
CDR3 protein: CASSLEGPAYEQYF; CDR3 DNA: TGCGCCAGCAGCTTGGAGGGGCCTGCCTACGAGCAGTACTTC; clone size: .; CDR3 length: 14; V gene: TRBV5-1; D gene: .; J gene: TRBJ2-7
CDR3 protein: CASSVLAARSYEQYF; CDR3 DNA: TGTGCCAGCAGTGTTCTAGCGGCCCGCTCCTACGAGCAGTACTTC; clone size: .; CDR3 length: 15; V gene: TRBV28; D gene: TRBD2; J gene: TRBJ2-7
CDR3 protein: CASSDPSGGTDTQYF; CDR3 DNA: TGTGCCAGCAGTGACCCCTCGGGGGGCACAGATACGCAGTATTTT; clone size: .; CDR3 length: 15; V gene: TRBV6-4; D gene: .; J gene: TRBJ2-3
CDR3 protein: CASSILQGLRNQPQHF; CDR3 DNA: TGTGCCAGTAGTATACTACAGGGCTTACGCAATCAGCCCCAGCATTTT; clone size: once; CDR3 length: 16; V gene: TRBV19; D gene: .; J gene: TRBJ1-5